This T cell receptor beta chain appears in the sequencing data of a study of cytomegalovirus exposure and HLA in healthy donors. Study-level results: The majority of CMV-associated TCR beta chains were reported as apparently HLA-restricted in a later analysis.

The PCR ran on 60 Vbeta and 13 Jbeta primers. Sequencing used immunoSEQ multiplex PCR; TCRdb keeps in-frame clones, though not all of them. Of 150,000 or so clones in the sample, roughly 80% were seen once. To note about this clone: Its cognate antigen is unknown.

Donors counted as nominally healthy when sampled, yet unrecorded immune exposures were likely. This CDR3 comprises 14 residues. V gave up 6 bases and J gave up 5 bases; unmatched junction bases: 8. Germline lookup yields CDR1 SNHLY and CDR2 FYNNEI. Sequenced material: PBMCs. V is TRBV2 and J is TRBJ2-5, with 8 positions matching TRBD1. The TCR comes from a male donor in good health and CMV-seronegative. The CDR3 region has the DNA TGTGCCAGCAGCTTCGACAGGGGACGGGAGACCCAGTACTTC. This codes for CASSFDRGRETQYF.